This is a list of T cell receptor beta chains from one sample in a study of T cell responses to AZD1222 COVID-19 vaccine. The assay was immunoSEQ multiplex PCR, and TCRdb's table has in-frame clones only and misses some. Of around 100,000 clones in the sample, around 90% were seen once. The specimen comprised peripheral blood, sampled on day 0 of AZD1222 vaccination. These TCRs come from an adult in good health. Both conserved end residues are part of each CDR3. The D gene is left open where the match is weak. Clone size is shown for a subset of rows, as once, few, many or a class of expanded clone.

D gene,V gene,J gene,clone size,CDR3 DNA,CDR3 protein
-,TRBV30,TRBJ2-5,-,TGTGCCTGGAGTGTACAATTTCTAGGAACGTACCAAGAGACCCAGTACTTC,CAWSVQFLGTYQETQYF
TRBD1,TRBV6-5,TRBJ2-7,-,TGTGCCAGCAGTTACCGGGACAGGTTCTCCTACGAGCAGTACTTC,CASSYRDRFSYEQYF
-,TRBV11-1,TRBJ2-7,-,TGTGCCAGCAGCCCCGCCCCCTACGAGCAGTACTTC,CASSPAPYEQYF
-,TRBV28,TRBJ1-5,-,TGTGCCAGCAGGCTCTCAGGGTGGTATAGCAATCAGCCCCAGCATTTT,CASRLSGWYSNQPQHF
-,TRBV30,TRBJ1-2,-,TGTGCCTGGAGTCTGACTGAAAACTATGGCTACACCTTC,CAWSLTENYGYTF
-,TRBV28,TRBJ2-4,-,TGTGCCAGCAGCCCCACCCTTCTGACGGTAGGCAACATTCAGTACTTC,CASSPTLLTVGNIQYF
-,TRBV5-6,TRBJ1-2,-,TGTGCCAGCAGGGGAGGGAACTATGGCTACACCTTC,CASRGGNYGYTF
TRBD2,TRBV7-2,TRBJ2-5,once,TGTGCCAGCAGCTTAGAGTCTAGCGGGAGGGGGTCGTGGTGGGAGACCCAGTACTTC,CASSLESSGRGSWWETQYF
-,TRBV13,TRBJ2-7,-,TGTGCCAGCAGCTTCCACGGGAGCAACGAGCAGTACTTC,CASSFHGSNEQYF
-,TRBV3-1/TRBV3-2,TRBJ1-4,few,TGTGCCAGCAGCCAAGAGCACAGGGTACATGAAAAACTGTTTTTT,CASSQEHRVHEKLFF
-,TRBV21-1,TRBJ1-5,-,TGTGCCAGCCCCAAGGCGACCCTTCGGGATAATCAGCCCCAGCATTTT,CASPKATLRDNQPQHF
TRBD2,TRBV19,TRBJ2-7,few,TGTGCCAGTAGTATGGTCGAGCGGGGCGGGGAGCAGTACTTC,CASSMVERGGEQYF
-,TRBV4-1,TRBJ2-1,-,TGCGCCAGCAGCCAAGTGAATCGGGGAGGTCTGGATGAGCAGTTCTTC,CASSQVNRGGLDEQFF
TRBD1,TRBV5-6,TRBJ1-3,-,TGTGCCAGCAGCTTAACTGGACAGGGTTACTCTGGAAACACCATATATTTT,CASSLTGQGYSGNTIYF
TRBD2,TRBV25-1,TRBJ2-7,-,TGTGCCAGCAGTGAAATAGCGGGAGAAGGATACGAGCAGTACTTC,CASSEIAGEGYEQYF
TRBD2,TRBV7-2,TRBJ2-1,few,TGTGCCAGCAGCTTAGCTAGCGGGAGTGTGTATGAGCAGTTCTTC,CASSLASGSVYEQFF
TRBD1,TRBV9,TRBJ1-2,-,TGTGCCAGCAGCCCACGGGACAGCTATGGCTACACCTTC,CASSPRDSYGYTF
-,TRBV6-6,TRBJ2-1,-,TGTGCCAGCAGTTATGGCCACTTGAACAATGAGCAGTTCTTC,CASSYGHLNNEQFF
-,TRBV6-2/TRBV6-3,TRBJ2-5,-,TGTGCCAGCAGTCTAACTAGTCACCCGCAAGAGACCCAGTACTTC,CASSLTSHPQETQYF
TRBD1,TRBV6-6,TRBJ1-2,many,TGTGCCAGCAGGCGGGACAGGGGGGACTATGGCTACACCTTC,CASRRDRGDYGYTF